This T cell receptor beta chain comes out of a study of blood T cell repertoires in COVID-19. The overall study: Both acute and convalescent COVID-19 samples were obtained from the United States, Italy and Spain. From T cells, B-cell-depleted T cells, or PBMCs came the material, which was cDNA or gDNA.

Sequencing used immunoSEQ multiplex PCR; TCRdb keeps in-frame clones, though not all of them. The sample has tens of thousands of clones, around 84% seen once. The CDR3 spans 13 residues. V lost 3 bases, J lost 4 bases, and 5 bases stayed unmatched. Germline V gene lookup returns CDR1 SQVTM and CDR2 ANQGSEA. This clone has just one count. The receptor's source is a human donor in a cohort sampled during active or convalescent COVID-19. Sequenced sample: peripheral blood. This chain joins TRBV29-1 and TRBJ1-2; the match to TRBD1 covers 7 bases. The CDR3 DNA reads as TGCAGCGTTGACAACAGGGGAGTCTATGGCTACACCTTC. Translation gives CSVDNRGVYGYTF.